This is a list of T cell receptor beta chains from one sample in a study of blood T cell repertoires in COVID-19. Measured with immunoSEQ multiplex PCR; TCRdb has only the in-frame clones, and not every one. Among 95,000 to 110,000 clones listed, roughly 89% were seen once. The sequenced material came from peripheral blood. The source of these receptors is a human donor in a cohort sampled during active COVID-19. Both conserved end residues are part of each CDR3. Each record gives: clone size, J gene, V gene, D gene, CDR3 protein, CDR3 DNA. D genes are given only for firm matches. Clone size is shown for a subset of rows, as once, few, many or a class of expanded clone.

size: NA; J: TRBJ2-7; V: TRBV9; D: TRBD2; CDR3: CASSVEGGGAEEQYF; DNA: TGTGCCAGCAGCGTAGAGGGCGGGGGGGCCGAAGAGCAGTACTTC
size: few; J: TRBJ1-6; V: TRBV7-3; D: NA; CDR3: CASSPAGGGNSPLHF; DNA: TGTGCCAGCAGCCCCGCCGGGGGGGGTAATTCACCCCTCCACTTT
size: NA; J: TRBJ1-4; V: TRBV7-9; D: NA; CDR3: CASSLGGTNEKLFF; DNA: TGTGCCAGCAGCTTGGGCGGGACTAATGAAAAACTGTTTTTT
size: NA; J: TRBJ1-1; V: TRBV19; D: NA; CDR3: CASRDPPDRMNTEAFF; DNA: TGTGCCAGTAGGGACCCACCAGACAGAATGAACACTGAAGCTTTCTTT
size: NA; J: TRBJ2-5; V: TRBV19; D: TRBD2; CDR3: CASSNSGLAGETQYF; DNA: TGTGCCAGTAGTAACTCGGGACTAGCAGGAGAGACCCAGTACTTC
size: NA; J: TRBJ2-5; V: TRBV28; D: TRBD1; CDR3: CASRPPGTVETQYF; DNA: TGTGCCAGCAGGCCACCTGGGACAGTAGAGACCCAGTACTTC
size: NA; J: TRBJ2-2; V: TRBV5-1; D: NA; CDR3: CASSLEGGPLTGELFF; DNA: TGCGCCAGCAGCTTGGAGGGGGGGCCGTTGACCGGGGAGCTGTTTTTT
size: NA; J: TRBJ2-2; V: TRBV14; D: NA; CDR3: CASSQRGTSPGELFF; DNA: TGTGCCAGCAGCCAAAGGGGTACTAGCCCCGGGGAGCTGTTTTTT
size: NA; J: TRBJ2-7; V: TRBV12-3/TRBV12-4; D: NA; CDR3: CASSSGASYEQYF; DNA: TGTGCCAGCAGCAGCGGTGCATCCTACGAGCAGTACTTC
size: NA; J: TRBJ1-1; V: TRBV3-1/TRBV3-2; D: NA; CDR3: CASSQEYAGPGTEAFF; DNA: TGTGCCAGCAGCCAAGAATATGCGGGGCCGGGCACTGAAGCTTTCTTT
size: NA; J: TRBJ2-7; V: TRBV25-1; D: TRBD1; CDR3: CASSDGQGSLSYEQYF; DNA: TGTGCCAGCAGTGATGGACAGGGGAGCCTCTCCTACGAGCAGTACTTC
size: NA; J: TRBJ2-7; V: TRBV2; D: TRBD2; CDR3: CASRTSGSYEQYF; DNA: TGTGCCAGCAGGACTAGCGGGAGCTACGAGCAGTACTTC
size: NA; J: TRBJ2-5; V: TRBV7-3; D: TRBD2; CDR3: CASSREYMGLPETQYF; DNA: TGTGCCAGCAGCCGAGAATACATGGGACTACCAGAGACCCAGTACTTC
size: once; J: TRBJ2-6; V: TRBV21-1; D: NA; CDR3: CASSNLRGSGANVLTF; DNA: TGTGCCAGCAGCAATCTCAGGGGGTCTGGGGCCAACGTCCTGACTTTC
size: NA; J: TRBJ2-1; V: TRBV7-9; D: TRBD2; CDR3: CASSLQAGGYNEQFF; DNA: TGTGCCAGCAGCTTACAAGCGGGAGGGTACAATGAGCAGTTCTTC